The clone carrying this T cell receptor beta chain is a singleton in its sample. Its cognate antigen is unknown. This CDR3 region has 14 residues. The whole isolated RNA underwent reverse transcription, so sequencing captured expressed TCRB transcripts. Using immunoSEQ multiplex PCR, the repertoire was profiled, and TCRdb retains in-frame clones only, with some absent. Of 500,000 to 850,000 clones listed, roughly an eighth were seen once; the top ten hold 0.035% to 0.04%. This specimen belongs to a study of beta chain features in type 1 diabetes. About the study: Sorted cells from all samples, numbering 100 million to 120 million, were examined.

Study-wide results and limits: The study notes PCR might favor shorter templates equally in patients and controls. All four CD4+ subsets from Type 1 diabetes patients carried moderately but significantly shorter TCRB CDR3s.

The TCR originated in a young man with type 1 diabetes. The source material was naive CD4+ T cells from blood. The genes are TRBV1 and TRBJ2-3. TRBV1 constitutes a pseudogene. The CDR3 DNA reads as TGCACCAGCAGCCAAGATTGGGGCACAGATACGCAGTATTTT. Its protein product is CTSSQDWGTDTQYF.